A single sample gave rise to the 32 T cell receptor beta chains below, sequenced in a study of blood T cell repertoires in COVID-19. The data were produced by immunoSEQ multiplex PCR, yet TCRdb's version contains in-frame clones alone and is incomplete. The table has roughly 330,000 clones, about 87% seen once. Sequencing used PBMCs or T cells enriched from blood (not recorded which). These receptors were collected from a woman younger than 45 who had recovered from COVID-19.

A note on this clone: The junction does not match germline at one end; this may be a read error. The rearrangement links TRBV6-5 to TRBJ1-1; 7 positions agree with TRBD1. This CDR3 spans 13 amino acids. Germline CDR1 and CDR2: MNHEY and SVGAGI. CDR3 sequence reads: CASSNSRQGEAFF. As DNA, the CDR3 is TGTGCCAGCAGTAACTCGCGACAGGGCGAAGCTTTCTTT.

V and J are TRBV7-9 and TRBJ2-4, with D unclear. The germline CDR1 and CDR2 sequences are SEHNR and FQNEAQ (reference sequence). V was cut by 5 bases and J by 7 bases, with 9 bases left in between. This CDR3 region has 12 residues. CDR3 sequence (DNA): TGTGCCAGCAGCATCGACTTTAACATTCAGTACTTC. This gives the protein CASSIDFNIQYF.

The chain uses TRBV5-6 and TRBJ2-7; 8 nucleotides align to TRBD1. After removal of 3 bases from V and 6 bases from J, the junction contained 5 bases not matched to a gene. The CDR3 runs 13 residues. Germline lookup yields CDR1 SGHDT and CDR2 YYEEEE. As DNA, the CDR3 is TGTGCCAGCAGCTCAGGGGGCCGGGTCGAGCAGTACTTC. Translation: CASSSGGRVEQYF.

The chain combines TRBV7-4 with TRBJ1-1; D is ambiguous. CDR1 is SGHVT, CDR2 SQSDAQ, per germline. The CDR3 runs to 16 residues. V lost 2 bases and J 1 base, leaving 14 bases between the germline ends. DNA of the CDR3: TGTGCCAGCAGCTTATCGTCGGCCGCGGCGAACACTGAAGCTTTCTTT. This encodes CASSLSSAAANTEAFF.

This sequence joins TRBV10-3 and TRBJ1-2, with D possibly being TRBD1 (6 bases). Per the germline V gene, CDR1 is ENHRY and CDR2 is SYGVKD. Between the trimmed V and J ends, which lost 2 bases and 4 bases, there was a span of 14 bases. The CDR3 loop spans 15 amino acids. The CDR3, as DNA: TGTGCCATCAGTGAGGAACAGGGCTCCAGCTATGGCTACACCTTC. Translating gives CAISEEQGSSYGYTF.

The rearrangement uses TRBV19 and TRBJ1-1; 7 bases agree with TRBD1. Germline lookup yields CDR1 LNHDA and CDR2 SQIVND (reference sequence). J lost 8 bases, V lost 5 bases, and 11 bases had no gene match. This CDR3 comprises 14 residues. CDR3 nucleotide sequence: TGTGCCAGTAGTCTCACAGGGGATCCGCAGGAAGCTTTCTTT. Protein product: CASSLTGDPQEAFF. Looking up the rest from reference TRBV19 and TRBJ1-1 gives the full variable domain: DGGITQSPKYLFRKEGQNVTLSCEQNLNHDAMYWYRQDPGQGLRLIYYSQIVNDFQKGDIAEGYSVSREKKESFPLTVTSAQKNPTAFYLCASSLTGDPQEAFFGQGTRLTVV.

The table lists this clone with a count of one. The chain has TRBV29-1 and TRBJ1-2; the D is unclear. Per germline, CDR1 SQVTM and CDR2 ANQGSEA. The CDR3 is 13 amino acids. The V and J ends lost 0 bases and 4 bases respectively, with 9 bases between them. The CDR3 loop reads CSVEDGRPYGYTF. The CDR3 nucleotides are TGCAGCGTTGAAGACGGCAGGCCCTATGGCTACACCTTC.

The V gene is TRBV15, the J gene TRBJ1-2, with 7 bases that match TRBD1. The trim removed 0 bases at V and 4 bases at J, leaving 2 bases unmatched. Per the germline V gene, CDR1 is LNHNV and CDR2 is YYDKDF (reference sequence). The CDR3 is made up of 14 amino acids. CDR3 bases: TGTGCCACCAGCAGAGATCGGGACAGCTATGGCTACACCTTC. It translates to CATSRDRDSYGYTF. Full variable domain (remainder filled in from reference TRBV15 and TRBJ1-2): DAMVIQNPRYQVTQFGKPVTLSCSQTLNHNVMYWYQQKSSQAPKLLFHYYDKDFNNEADTPDNFQSRRPNTSFCFLDIRSPGLGDTAMYLCATSRDRDSYGYTFGSGTRLTVV.

The chain uses TRBV7-9 and TRBJ2-5; TRBD2 matches 8 bases. The CDR3 spans 13 residues. The V gene's germline CDR1 is SEHNR and CDR2 FQNEAQ (reference sequence). Trimming removed 4 bases from V and 7 bases from J; junction bases left unmatched: 5. The chain's CDR3 is CASSSGGAGTQYF. CDR3 bases: TGTGCCAGCAGCTCCGGGGGGGCAGGGACCCAGTACTTC. The full variable domain, with the rest looked up from reference TRBV7-9 and TRBJ2-5, is DTGVSQNPRHKITKRGQNVTFRCDPISEHNRLYWYRQTLGQGPEFLTYFQNEAQLEKSRLLSDRFSAERPKGSFSTLEIQRTEQGDSAMYLCASSSGGAGTQYFGPGTRLLVL.

The chain recombines TRBV3-1 (or the pseudogene TRBV3-2) with TRBJ2-1, with 11 bases aligning to TRBD2. CDR3 size: 16 residues. The V segment lost 4 bases and the J segment 2 bases; nucleotides outside the gene matches: 4. Germline CDR1 LGHDT, CDR2 YNNKEL (reference sequence). The CDR3 coding sequence is TGTGCCAGCAGCCGAAATAGCGGGGGGGCCTACAATGAGCAGTTCTTC. Residues: CASSRNSGGAYNEQFF.

CDR3 residues: CASRVQGANEQYF. The DNA for the CDR3 is TGTGCCAGTAGGGTACAGGGGGCAAACGAGCAGTACTTC. V is TRBV19 and J is TRBJ2-7, with 9 bases that match TRBD1. Germline lookup yields CDR1 LNHDA and CDR2 SQIVND (reference sequence). The trim removed 6 bases at V and 5 bases at J, leaving 5 bases unmatched. The CDR3 extends over 13 amino acids.

The CDR3 DNA is TGTGCCAGCAGCTTACCGTTGACAGCGAACACCGGGGAGCTGTTTTTT. Amino acids: CASSLPLTANTGELFF. The gene calls are TRBV11-3 and TRBJ2-2, with D tentatively TRBD1 (5 bases). The germline gives CDR1 SGHNT, CDR2 YENEEA. The V and J ends lost 2 bases and 0 bases respectively, with 10 bases between them. CDR3 length: 16 residues.

The J gene is TRBJ1-1, the V gene TRBV19, with D possibly TRBD1 on 6 matching bases. The CDR3 has 14 amino acids. The V end lost 5 bases, the J end lost 10 bases, and 20 bases lay between the germline ends. Germline V CDR1 and CDR2: LNHDA, SQIVND (reference sequence). The CDR3 DNA reads TGTGCCAGTAGTCCCACCGGGGGGACACGGACAGCTTTCTTT. Translation: CASSPTGGTRTAFF.

J is TRBJ2-2 and V is TRBV19; D possibly corresponds to TRBD2 (5 bases). The CDR3 sequence is 14 residues long. Per germline, CDR1 LNHDA and CDR2 SQIVND (reference sequence). Trimming pared 5 bases from V and 4 bases from J, leaving 11 bases between. Here the CDR3 DNA reads TGTGCCAGTAGTGGAGGCCTCACCACCGGGGAGCTGTTTTTT. It yields the protein CASSGGLTTGELFF.

This clone appeared once. The chain recombines TRBV11-1 with TRBJ1-1; maybe TRBD1 (5 bases). The V and J ends lost 4 bases and 0 bases respectively, with 9 bases between them. Germline loops: CDR1 SGHAT, CDR2 FQDESV (reference sequence). The CDR3 covers 14 residues. The CDR3, as DNA: TGTGCCAGCAGCTATGACAGAATGAACACTGAAGCTTTCTTT. Protein product: CASSYDRMNTEAFF.

The chain joins TRBV21-1 to TRBJ1-2; TRBD1 is the table's D call and was not checked against the DNA. TRBV21-1 is marked as a pseudogene. CDR3 size: 15 residues. The CDR3 nucleotides read TGTGCCAGCAGCACGCTACAGGGAATGGACTATGGCTACACCTTC. This codes for CASSTLQGMDYGYTF.

This clone turned up a few times. The V gene is TRBV5-1, the J gene TRBJ1-3; D is undetermined. The CDR3 is made up of 16 amino acids. Per germline, CDR1 SGHRS and CDR2 YFSETQ. V was clipped by 4 bases and J by 0 bases, with 14 bases between them. The chain's CDR3 is CASSPGRGPSGNTIYF. The CDR3 nucleotides are TGCGCCAGCAGCCCCGGAAGAGGGCCCTCTGGAAACACCATATATTTT.

This chain uses TRBV9 with TRBJ1-2, with 7 bases identical to TRBD1. Germline loops: CDR1 SGDLS, CDR2 YYNGEE. This CDR3 spans 16 amino acids. With V trimmed by 4 bases and J by 8 bases, 17 bases remained unmatched. The CDR3 DNA sequence: TGTGCCAGCAGCACGGCCAACCGCCGACAGGGTGACGGCTACACCTTC. Residues: CASSTANRRQGDGYTF.

CDR3 bases: TGTGCTAGTGGTCCACCGGGACAGGGGGACGAGCAGTACTTC. It translates to CASGPPGQGDEQYF. The chain combines TRBV12-5 with TRBJ2-7; 11 positions match TRBD1. V lost 5 bases, J lost 5 bases, and 5 bases stayed unmatched. CDR3 size: 14 residues. CDR1 LGHNT and CDR2 FRNRAP come from the germline V gene. Supplemented by reference TRBV12-5 and TRBJ2-7, the full variable domain reads DARVTQTPRHKVTEMGQEVTMRCQPILGHNTVFWYRQTMMQGLELLAYFRNRAPLDDSGMPKDRFSAEMPDATLATLKIQPSEPRDSAVYFCASGPPGQGDEQYFGPGTRLTVT.

The V call is TRBV5-4, the J call TRBJ1-1; D may be TRBD1 (6 bases). The CDR3 is made up of 14 amino acids. Germline CDR1 SGHNT, CDR2 YYREEE (reference sequence). The V end was cut by 2 bases, the J end by 6 bases, with 14 bases between. In DNA form, the CDR3 reads TGTGCCAGCAGCTTTTTAGGGGGTGGGGCTGAAGCTTTCTTT. As protein: CASSFLGGGAEAFF.

The rearrangement joins TRBV10-3 to TRBJ2-1, with 8 bases lining up with TRBD2. CDR1 and CDR2 from the germline V gene are ENHRY and SYGVKD. V shed 4 bases, J shed 6 bases, and the junction held 5 bases outside the gene matches. The CDR3 contains 14 residues. The CDR3 coding sequence is TGTGCCATCAGTGGTCTAGCGGGTCTCAATGAGCAGTTCTTC. Residues: CAISGLAGLNEQFF.

This clone was seen only a few times. The chain has TRBV6-6 and TRBJ2-7, with D tentatively TRBD2 (7 bases). CDR3 length equals 17 residues. Germline assignment: CDR1 MNHNY and CDR2 SVGAGI (reference sequence). V lost 5 bases and J lost 1, with 21 bases in between. The CDR3 reads CASSPPRGGSVSYEQYF. DNA for the CDR3: TGTGCCAGCAGTCCCCCGAGGGGGGGGTCCGTGTCCTACGAGCAGTACTTC.

The chain recombines TRBV9 with TRBJ2-2, with D possibly being TRBD2 (7 bases). V lost 3 bases and J lost 1, with 16 bases in between. This CDR3 has 17 amino acids. From germline, CDR1 is SGDLS and CDR2 YYNGEE. CDR3 coding DNA: TGTGCCAGCAGCGCCGGTAGGGGGGGCGTGAACACCGGGGAGCTGTTTTTT. The encoded protein is CASSAGRGGVNTGELFF.

The chain is built from TRBV9 and TRBJ2-3, with TRBD1 identical over 7 bases. With 3 bases clipped from V and 3 bases from J, the junction kept 7 bases outside the gene matches. This CDR3 has 15 residues. In germline, CDR1 is SGDLS, CDR2 YYNGEE. CDR3 coding DNA: TGTGCCAGCAGCGCTGAGGGGGCCTGGACAGATACGCAGTATTTT. Amino acids: CASSAEGAWTDTQYF.

The table lists this clone with a count of one. The J gene is TRBJ1-5, the V gene TRBV5-1; 9 bases map to TRBD1. The CDR3 sequence is 19 residues long. V was clipped by 1 base and J by 3 bases; unmatched bases: 14. Germline loops: CDR1 SGHRS, CDR2 YFSETQ. CDR3 sequence: CASSLRNAGTGSPNQPQHF. CDR3 nucleotide sequence: TGCGCCAGCAGCTTGAGGAATGCCGGGACAGGGTCTCCCAATCAGCCCCAGCATTTT.

This clone was found a few times. The V gene is TRBV29-1, the J gene TRBJ1-2, with TRBD1 matching 8 bases. Trimming at V came to 5 bases and at J to 4 bases, leaving 6 bases not matched to a gene. There are 13 residues in the CDR3. Looked up from germline, CDR1 is SQVTM and CDR2 is ANQGSEA. The CDR3 region is CSVLPGQAYGYTF. The CDR3 DNA sequence: TGCAGCGTTCTTCCGGGACAGGCCTATGGCTACACCTTC.

The V gene is TRBV3-1 (or the pseudogene TRBV3-2), the J gene TRBJ2-3, with D possibly matching TRBD1 (6 bases). The germline V and J ends were trimmed by 1 base and 5 bases, with 10 bases remaining between them. Germline V gene data show CDR1 as LGHDT and CDR2 as YNNKEL (reference sequence). The CDR3 covers 14 residues. CDR3 sequence reads: CASSQVGAEDTQYF. The CDR3 coding sequence is TGTGCCAGCAGCCAAGTGGGGGCCGAAGATACGCAGTATTTT.

The rearrangement joins TRBV5-1 to TRBJ2-3; D possibly corresponds to TRBD1 (5 bases). The CDR3 contains 15 residues. The ends were cut back, 0 bases at V and 2 bases at J, with 10 bases in the middle. Looked up from germline, CDR1 is SGHRS and CDR2 is YFSETQ. CDR3 bases: TGCGCCAGCAGCTTGGGGGGCCCTACCACAGATACGCAGTATTTT. It is translated as CASSLGGPTTDTQYF.

This clone was recorded once. V is TRBV19 and J is TRBJ2-1; 7 bases are shared with TRBD1. Losses at the gene ends were 4 bases for V and 10 bases for J; bases not matched to a gene: 10. Germline V CDR1 and CDR2: LNHDA, SQIVND (reference sequence). The CDR3 is 14 amino acids. The CDR3 coding sequence is TGTGCCAGTAGTACACTAACAGGGGCATCGGAGCAGTTCTTC. Translating it yields CASSTLTGASEQFF.

The rearrangement uses TRBV2 and TRBJ1-2; no firm D call. The CDR3 runs to 14 residues. Germline assignment: CDR1 SNHLY and CDR2 FYNNEI. V lost 3 bases to trimming and J lost 1 base, with 9 bases between them. Here the CDR3 DNA reads TGTGCCAGCAGTGAGAGCCGTAATAACTATGGCTACACCTTC. Its protein is CASSESRNNYGYTF.

The chain joins TRBV5-8 to TRBJ2-3, with 9 nucleotides matching TRBD1. The CDR3 has 16 amino acids. Germline CDR1 is SGHTS and CDR2 is YDEGEE. V shed 5 bases, J shed 3 bases, and the junction held 10 bases outside the gene matches. The CDR3 sequence is CASRIGTGYGTDTQYF. CDR3 DNA sequence: TGTGCCAGCAGGATCGGGACAGGGTATGGTACAGATACGCAGTATTTT.

Worth noting for this clone: The germline gene is not matched at one end of the junction; a read error may be the cause. The gene calls are TRBV6-5 and TRBJ1-2; D is possibly TRBD1 (5 bases). This CDR3 has 14 residues. Germline loops: CDR1 MNHEY, CDR2 SVGAGI. The CDR3 DNA is TGTGCCAGCAGTGACTCGGCAGGGTACTATGGCTACACCTTC. This translates into CASSDSAGYYGYTF.